This T cell receptor beta chain was documented in a study of PD-1 blockade in classical Hodgkin lymphoma. Study in general: Nivolumab dosed at 3 mg/kg went to patients intravenously every 2 weeks.

Study-level findings and limits: The study found that TCR diversity rose significantly by C4D1 in CD4+ but not CD8+ cells. Baseline diversity resembling that of newly diagnosed patients was seen in complete responders. Relapsed/refractory patients reportedly had lower baseline diversity than newly diagnosed patients.

This clone was picked up a small number of times. Its target is not known. The CDR3 is made up of 14 amino acids. Germline values: CDR1 SGHAT, CDR2 FQNNGV. The V end lost 5 bases, the J end lost 2 bases, and 13 bases lay between the germline ends. Exposure to brentuximab vedotin varied, and each patient had relapsed following autologous stem cell transplantation. Sequencing used immunoSEQ multiplex PCR; TCRdb keeps in-frame clones, though not all of them. The table has some 14,000 clones, more than 65% seen once. The TCR comes from a human donor with classical Hodgkin lymphoma. The input for sequencing was peripheral blood mononuclear cells (PBMCs), taken at baseline. The chain is built from TRBV11-2 and TRBJ2-7; D not certain. The CDR3 is CASSQRTFTYEQYF. CDR3 bases: TGTGCCAGCAGCCAACGGACGTTCACCTACGAGCAGTACTTC.